These 16 T cell receptor beta chains originate from one sample sequenced in a study of monozygotic twins with inflammatory bowel disease. TCRdb reworked the 5' RACE reads into one entry per CDR3 protein, no DNA. The sample data list fewer than 550,000 distinct CDR3 sequences. The material sequenced was blood. Receptors were obtained from a human donor with ulcerative colitis or Crohn's disease, or a healthy co-twin of an affected twin (not recorded which).

This chain uses TRBV5-1 with TRBJ2-2. This CDR3 has 14 amino acids. The V gene's germline CDR1 is SGHRS and CDR2 YFSETQ. CDR3 region: CASSSQTNTGELFF.

The V gene is TRBV6-5, the J gene TRBJ1-1; TCRdb calls TRBD1, which cannot be checked without DNA. CDR3 size: 15 residues. The germline gives CDR1 MNHEY, CDR2 SVGAGI. CDR3 amino acids: CASSSRGQGNTEAFF.

This chain uses TRBV5-1 with TRBJ2-1; the TCRdb D gene call, TRBD2, has no DNA to confirm it. This CDR3 spans 16 amino acids. CDR1 and CDR2 (germline): SGHRS, YFSETQ. CDR3 residues: CASSSQLAGGNNEQFF.

The rearrangement joins TRBV6-2 or TRBV6-3 to TRBJ2-2. Looked up from germline, CDR1 is MNHEY and CDR2 is SVGEGT. The CDR3 is 14 amino acids. This chain's CDR3 is CASMTGLGTGELFF.

The chain links TRBV24-1 to TRBJ2-7; lacking DNA, the TRBD1 call made by TCRdb goes unchecked. The CDR3 extends over 14 amino acids. Germline values: CDR1 KGHDR, CDR2 SFDVKD. This chain's CDR3 is CATSRGDAAYEQYF.

The chain recombines TRBV7-8 with TRBJ1-1; without DNA, the TCRdb call of TRBD1 cannot be checked. Germline CDR1 SGHVS, CDR2 FQNEAQ. The CDR3 sequence is 14 residues long. CDR3: CASSLFRVDTEAFF.

The chain links TRBV11-2 to TRBJ2-4; TCRdb reports TRBD1, a call that lacks DNA to check it against. CDR1 and CDR2 from the germline V gene are SGHAT and FQNNGV. The CDR3 contains 12 residues. The CDR3 sequence is CASSSGGNIQYF.

The chain is built from TRBV5-1 and TRBJ2-1; TCRdb proposes TRBD2, but this gene call is untestable without DNA. Looked up from germline, CDR1 is SGHRS and CDR2 is YFSETQ. CDR3 length equals 18 residues. The CDR3 sequence: CASSLDPGGPYSYNEQFF.

This chain uses TRBV6-5 with TRBJ2-5; TCRdb designates TRBD1, a call that cannot be tested without DNA. The CDR3 runs to 15 residues. Germline-derived CDR1 and CDR2 are MNHEY and SVGAGI. The CDR3 is CASSYSGGGGETQYF.

This chain connects TRBV12-3 or TRBV12-4 to TRBJ2-5. The CDR3 has 14 residues. CDR3: CASSYRGNKETQYF.

This rearrangement joins TRBV5-1 to TRBJ1-2; TCRdb calls TRBD1, which cannot be checked without DNA. CDR1 is SGHRS and CDR2 is YFSETQ in the germline V gene. The CDR3 is made up of 14 amino acids. CDR3 loop: CASSLAQGLGGYTF. Using reference TRBV5-1 and TRBJ1-2 for the parts outside the CDR3, the full variable domain is KAGVTQTPRYLIKTRGQQVTLSCSPISGHRSVSWYQQTPGQGLQFLFEYFSETQRNKGNFPGRFSGRQFSNSRSEMNVSTLELGDSALYLCASSLAQGLGGYTFGSGTRLTVV.

The chain couples TRBV12-3 or TRBV12-4 to TRBJ2-2; TCRdb gives TRBD2 as the D gene, but with no DNA this cannot be confirmed. This CDR3 contains 13 residues. CDR3 residues: CASSFSGAGELFF.

V is TRBV20-1 and J is TRBJ1-1. This CDR3 is built from 11 residues. The V gene's germline CDR1 is DFQATT and CDR2 SNEGSKA (reference sequence). CDR3 region: CSARRNTEAFF.

The chain recombines TRBV4-2 with TRBJ1-1; TCRdb calls TRBD1, which cannot be checked without DNA. Germline CDR1 reads LGHNA; CDR2 reads YNFKEQ. The CDR3 runs 12 residues. The CDR3 is CASSLLTGVPFF.

CDR3 residues: CASSLRLAGGPNSGANVLTF. V is TRBV12-3 or TRBV12-4 and J is TRBJ2-6; with no DNA, the TCRdb D assignment of TRBD2 cannot be verified. The CDR3 consists of 20 residues.

This chain uses TRBV7-8 with TRBJ2-7; with no DNA, the TCRdb D assignment of TRBD2 cannot be verified. The CDR3 spans 16 residues. Germline lookup yields CDR1 SGHVS and CDR2 FQNEAQ. This CDR3 reads CASSPVFSGGAYEQYF.